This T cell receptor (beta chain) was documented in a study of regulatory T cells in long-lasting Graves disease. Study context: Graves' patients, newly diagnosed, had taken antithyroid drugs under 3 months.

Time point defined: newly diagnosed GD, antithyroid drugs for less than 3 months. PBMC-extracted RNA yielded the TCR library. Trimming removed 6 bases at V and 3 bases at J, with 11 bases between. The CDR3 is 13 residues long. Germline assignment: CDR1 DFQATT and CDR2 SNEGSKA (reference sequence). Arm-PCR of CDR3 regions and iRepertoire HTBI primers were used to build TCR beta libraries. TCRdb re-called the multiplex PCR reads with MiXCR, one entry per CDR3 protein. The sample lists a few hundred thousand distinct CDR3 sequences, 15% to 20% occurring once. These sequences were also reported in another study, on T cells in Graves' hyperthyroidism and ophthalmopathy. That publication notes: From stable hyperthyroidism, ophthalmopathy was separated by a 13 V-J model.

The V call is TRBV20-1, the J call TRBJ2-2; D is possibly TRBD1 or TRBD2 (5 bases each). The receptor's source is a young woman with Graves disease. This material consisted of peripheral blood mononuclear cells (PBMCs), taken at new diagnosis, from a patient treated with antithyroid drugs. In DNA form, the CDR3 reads TGCAGTGCCCGGCGAGGGGACACCGGGGAGCTGTTTTTT. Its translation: CSARRGDTGELFF.